This T cell receptor beta chain was sequenced during a study of Ad26.COV2.S vaccination and SARS-CoV-2 variants (dated by TCRdb to about 2021). Study-level background: Vaccine-arm donors came from COV1001, a multicentre, randomized, double-blind, placebo-controlled phase I-IIa trial of Ad26.COV2.S in healthy adults. Ad26.COV2.S was given intramuscularly at 5x10^10 or 1x10^11 viral particles, as a single shot or as two shots 56 days apart. TCRbeta repertoire sequencing served as the tool for gauging how specific and how broad the SARS-CoV-2-reactive T cell receptors were following Ad26.COV2.S vaccination. The TCR-sequenced set comprised around 30 samples: approximately 19 Ad26.COV2.S vaccine recipients, 5 placebo recipients and 8 SARS-CoV-2 convalescent individuals. Trial participants were randomized into five groups of five, in which low-dose or high-dose Ad26.COV2.S was given once or twice, or placebo was given on both occasions. Investigators did not know the trial group allocation while performing experiments and assessing outcomes. Results the study describes overall, beyond this receptor: The authors noted that the TCR breadth and depth analyses may have underestimated total T cell responses. Higher spike-specific TCR breadth was observed in Ad26.COV2.S recipients than in placebo recipients (P = 0.0014). The study was not powered to compare responses between vaccine doses or regimens. Vaccine and placebo recipients had comparable non-spike TCR breadth, which fits with the vaccine containing only spike. Substantial breadth of spike-specific CD8+ and CD4+ T cell responses was reported after vaccination.

TCRbeta CDR3 regions were sequenced with the immunoSEQ Assay. After extraction, genomic DNA underwent amplification by bias-controlled multiplex PCR, followed by high-throughput sequencing. Per the source publication's procedure: To quantify the absolute abundance of every unique TCRbeta CDR3 region, sequences were collapsed and filtered. T cell fraction was estimated by normalizing TCRbeta template counts to usable DNA, which was measured by amplifying reference genes present in all nucleated cells. Repertoire TCRs were annotated as SARS-CoV-2-specific when V gene, CDR3 amino acid sequence and J gene were exactly matched to a known reactive TCR set. The reference SARS-CoV-2 TCR set was obtained from MIRA and was filtered for enrichment in COVID-19-positive ImmuneCODE repertoires, whereby public or cross-reactive TCRs were removed. Based on the MIRA antigens, annotated TCRs were further analysed at the level of specific ORF or position within ORF. Breadth was defined as the number of annotated unique rearrangements divided by the total number of unique productive rearrangements, and depth was defined as the summed frequency of the annotated unique rearrangements. Two-sided Wilcoxon rank-sum tests were used to compare TCR breadth between groups. Imported from immuneACCESS, the table was reduced by TCRdb to in-frame sequences with V and J called. These copies leave out some clones; in studies compared against another copy, an unresolved V gene accounts for under half, and the cause of the remainder is not known. For V, J and clone size, that table is used; D and trimming come from the DNA. The sample contains hundreds of thousands of clones, about nine tenths of them found a single time. The ten biggest clones cover around 5.8% of the sample.

On this clone: Its antigen is unknown. No base quality values were provided; no much bigger clone lies one nucleotide off.

What this sample's treatment or condition label stands for: 15 to 20 received Ad26.COV2.S at low or high dose, single or two shots; 5 received placebo; per-sample allocation not given. For vaccine and placebo recipients, the sequenced repertoires came from samples collected on day 63 after the first injection. Cohort 1b enrolled some 25 adults aged 18-55 years at a single site in Boston, USA, between 29 July and 7 August 2020. As a vaccine, Ad26.COV2.S was a replication-incompetent adenovirus type 26 vector that expressed a prefusion-stabilized SARS-CoV-2 spike protein derived from the original Wuhan strain. This sequence was found in a person between 18 and 59 years old who received the Ad26.COV2.S COVID-19 vaccine or a placebo. This material consisted of peripheral blood, taken in a trial of Ad26.COV2.S vaccine versus placebo.

CDR3 reads: CASDGYTEAFF. The bases read TGTGCCAGCGATGGTTACACTGAAGCTTTCTTT. The chain joins TRBV7-9 to TRBJ1-1, with no D gene named confidently. The cysteine opens and the phenylalanine closes a CDR3 of 11 amino acids. Left in the record is the CDR3 DNA by itself, 33 bases read in frame from the first base. CDR1 is given as SEHNR and CDR2 as FQNEAQ, both from the germline V gene (reference sequence). V is clipped by 8 bases and J by 3 bases, and the sequence between their germline boundaries is 7 bases long.